This T cell receptor (beta chain) was captured by sequencing in a study of blood T cell repertoires in COVID-19. The overall study: Sites in the United States, Italy and Spain provided acute and convalescent COVID-19 samples. From T cells, B-cell-depleted T cells, or PBMCs came the material, which was cDNA or gDNA.

Trimming pared 0 bases from V and 2 bases from J, leaving 11 bases between. The CDR3 covers 16 residues. Per germline, CDR1 LNHNV and CDR2 YYDKDF (reference sequence). In the source study's methods: Amplified reference gene primers provided the basis for estimating nucleated cell counts. Clones were sequenced by immunoSEQ multiplex PCR, and TCRdb holds only the in-frame ones, with some missing. V and J calls and clone size are given by that table; D and trimming were obtained from the DNA. The sample shows some 390,000 clones, around 87% of them seen only once. During active infection, Seattle patients enrolled and were then monitored through disease.

This chain joins TRBV15 and TRBJ1-5; D uncertain. This TCR came from a woman in her sixties or seventies with COVID-19, enrolled during active disease. The sample consisted of peripheral blood. The CDR3 loop reads CATSREIAVRNQPQHF. As DNA, the CDR3 is TGTGCCACCAGCAGAGAAATAGCAGTTCGCAATCAGCCCCAGCATTTT.